This entry lists 10 T cell receptor beta chains sequenced from one sample in a study of blood T cell repertoires in COVID-19. The assay was immunoSEQ multiplex PCR, and TCRdb's table has in-frame clones only and misses some. This table has hundreds of thousands of clones, about 85% appearing once. Material: PBMCs or T cells enriched from blood (not recorded which). The receptor source for this set is a woman between 25 and 40 years old who had been exposed to COVID-19.

This chain connects TRBV5-1 to TRBJ2-1, with 12 bases fitting TRBD2. CDR3 length: 15 residues. Germline V gene data show CDR1 as SGHRS and CDR2 as YFSETQ. The junction had 8 bases not matched to a gene; V was cut back by 3 bases and J by 10 bases. Written as DNA, the CDR3 is TGCGCCAGCAGCTGGAGACTAGCGGGAGTAGGGGAGCAGTTCTTC. This sequence encodes CASSWRLAGVGEQFF.

V and J are TRBV28 and TRBJ1-5; TRBD1 matches at 7 bases. The V segment lost 5 bases and the J segment 0 bases; nucleotides outside the gene matches: 10. There are 17 residues in the CDR3. CDR1 MDHEN and CDR2 SYDVKM come from the germline V gene. The DNA of the CDR3 is TGTGCCAGCAGTCTTATGGTGACAGGGCCTAGCAATCAGCCCCAGCATTTT. Amino acids: CASSLMVTGPSNQPQHF. Supplemented by reference TRBV28 and TRBJ1-5, the full variable domain reads DVKVTQSSRYLVKRTGEKVFLECVQDMDHENMFWYRQDPGLGLRLIYFSYDVKMKEKGDIPEGYSVSREKKERFSLILESASTNQTSMYLCASSLMVTGPSNQPQHFGDGTRLSIL.

V gene TRBV6-5 combines with J gene TRBJ1-3; the match to TRBD1 covers 8 bases. Germline loops: CDR1 MNHEY, CDR2 SVGAGI. The junction had 8 bases not matched to a gene; V was cut back by 9 bases and J by 1 base. CDR3 length equals 15 residues. CDR3 nucleotide sequence: TGTGCCAGTTCCCAGGGGGCTTTATCTGGAAACACCATATATTTT. This gives the protein CASSQGALSGNTIYF.

V is TRBV7-9 and J is TRBJ1-4; possibly TRBD1 for D (5 bases). CDR3 length: 15 residues. Trimming shortened V by 5 bases and J by 5 bases, and 15 bases separated the two germline ends. The V gene's germline CDR1 is SEHNR and CDR2 FQNEAQ (reference sequence). DNA for the CDR3: TGTGCCAGCAGCGGCCAGGGCCGTCGCAATGAAAAACTGTTTTTT. This translates into CASSGQGRRNEKLFF.

The rearrangement uses TRBV7-4 and TRBJ1-4, with a tentative D call TRBD1 (6 bases). Germline V gene data show CDR1 as SGHVT and CDR2 as SQSDAQ. There are 19 residues in the CDR3. V dropped 4 bases and J dropped 5 bases, with 26 bases sitting between them. The CDR3 coding sequence is TGTGCCAGCAGCTCAGAGATTAGCTTGGAGACAGGCGAAAATGAAAAACTGTTTTTT. Its translation: CASSSEISLETGENEKLFF.

The V call is TRBV14, the J call TRBJ2-6; 10 bases fit TRBD1. CDR3 length: 17 residues. CDR1 and CDR2 (germline): SGHDN, FVKESK. V lost 4 bases to trimming and J lost 2 bases; unmatched junction nucleotides: 5. The CDR3 DNA sequence: TGTGCCAGCAGCCCTCGGACAGGGGGAACTGGGGCCAACGTCCTGACTTTC. Translated, it gives CASSPRTGGTGANVLTF.

This clone has just one count. V usage is TRBV10-3 and J usage is TRBJ2-2; 13 bases fit TRBD2. The V and J ends lost 3 bases and 0 bases, in that order; junction bases with no gene match: 4. CDR3 length equals 18 residues. Germline lookup yields CDR1 ENHRY and CDR2 SYGVKD. CDR3 protein: CAISEGTSGAANTGELFF. CDR3 bases: TGTGCCATCAGTGAAGGGACTAGCGGGGCCGCGAACACCGGGGAGCTGTTTTTT.

The genes are TRBV19 and TRBJ2-2; 7 bases agree with TRBD2. This CDR3 contains 12 residues. The germline gives CDR1 LNHDA, CDR2 SQIVND (reference sequence). J was trimmed by 5 bases and V by 8 bases; bases with no gene match: 2. DNA of the CDR3: TGTGCCAGTGGGGGGGATACCGGGGAGCTGTTTTTT. Translating it yields CASGGDTGELFF. Full variable domain (missing parts from reference TRBV19 and TRBJ2-2): DGGITQSPKYLFRKEGQNVTLSCEQNLNHDAMYWYRQDPGQGLRLIYYSQIVNDFQKGDIAEGYSVSREKKESFPLTVTSAQKNPTAFYLCASGGDTGELFFGEGSRLTVL.

This chain connects TRBV28 to TRBJ1-6; 12 bases match TRBD1. The J segment lost 9 bases and the V segment lost 4 bases, leaving 7 bases of the junction unmatched. Germline CDR1 MDHEN, CDR2 SYDVKM. This CDR3 region has 16 residues. CDR3 nucleotides: TGTGCCAGCAGTTCTTCCGGGACAGGGGGCGCTTCACCCCTCCACTTT. This encodes CASSSSGTGGASPLHF.

The V gene is TRBV28, the J gene TRBJ2-7; D possibly corresponds to TRBD2 (6 bases). V was cut by 10 bases and J by 2 bases, with 9 bases left in between. Germline lookup yields CDR1 MDHEN and CDR2 SYDVKM. The CDR3 contains 11 residues. CDR3 loop: CAIGGPYEQYF. Written as DNA, the CDR3 is TGTGCCATCGGGGGTCCCTACGAGCAGTACTTC.